A selection of T cell receptor beta chains follows, all from one sample in a study of patients and donors after allogeneic stem cell transplantation. TCRdb re-analysed the RT-PCR reads in MiXCR, keeping a single row per CDR3 protein. The table includes roughly 940,000 distinct CDR3 sequences, more than 15% detected once. Sequencing was performed on blood, either unsorted or a sorted T cell fraction (not recorded which). Source of these receptors: a human donor who was either an allogeneic HSCT recipient or a stem cell or donor lymphocyte infusion donor (not recorded which). It is not recorded whose cells these are; they may come from a transplant donor. CDR3s include the opening cysteine and the closing phenylalanine or tryptophan. Each record gives: V gene, J gene, D gene, clone size, CDR3 protein, CDR3 DNA. The D gene is left open where the match is weak. Clone size is stated in some rows and not others, as once, few, many or a class when expanded.

TRBV7-2,TRBJ1-2,NA,NA,CASSSSLRGYTF,TGTGCCAGCAGCTCCTCCTTGAGAGGCTACACCTTC
TRBV5-1,TRBJ1-2,NA,NA,CASSLGAVHYGYTF,TGCGCCAGCAGCTTGGGGGCTGTACACTATGGCTACACCTTC
TRBV7-3,TRBJ1-1,NA,NA,CASSLMMGTEAFF,TGTGCCAGCAGCCTCATGATGGGCACTGAAGCTTTCTTT
TRBV6-1,TRBJ2-2,NA,NA,CASRAGRNTGELFF,TGTGCCAGCAGGGCGGGGCGCAACACCGGGGAGCTGTTTTTT
TRBV27,TRBJ1-6,NA,NA,CASSFNEESPLHF,TGTGCCAGCAGTTTCAATGAGGAATCACCCCTCCACTTT
TRBV6-6,TRBJ1-2,NA,few,CASSYGPDYGYTF,TGTGCCAGCAGTTACGGGCCTGACTATGGCTACACCTTC
TRBV29-1,TRBJ2-1,NA,few,CSVEMTSDEQFF,TGCAGCGTTGAAATGACTAGTGATGAGCAGTTCTTC
TRBV15,TRBJ2-5,TRBD2,NA,CATQRTSGVGETQYF,TGTGCCACACAGCGGACTAGCGGGGTCGGAGAGACCCAGTACTTC
TRBV5-6,TRBJ2-1,NA,few,CASSLAMEQQQFF,TGTGCCAGCAGCTTGGCAATGGAACAACAGCAGTTCTTC
TRBV27,TRBJ2-5,TRBD2,NA,CASSFLGLEEETQYF,TGTGCCAGCAGTTTCCTTGGACTAGAGGAAGAGACCCAGTACTTC
TRBV2,TRBJ2-7,TRBD2,NA,CASSGLGYEQYF,TGTGCCAGCAGCGGACTAGGGTACGAGCAGTACTTC
TRBV12-3/TRBV12-4,TRBJ2-3,TRBD2,few,CASSRSGGTTDTQYF,TGTGCCAGCAGTCGTAGCGGGGGGACCACAGATACGCAGTATTTT
TRBV24-1,TRBJ1-2,NA,NA,CATQEPGTVGYTF,TGTGCCACCCAAGAACCAGGGACGGTTGGCTACACCTTC
TRBV10-3,TRBJ1-1,NA,NA,CAVVAQGNTEAFF,TGTGCCGTCGTGGCCCAAGGGAATACTGAAGCTTTCTTT
TRBV12-5,TRBJ2-2,NA,few,CASGSPTVAHTGELFF,TGTGCTAGTGGTTCACCGACAGTCGCACACACCGGGGAGCTGTTTTTT
TRBV4-2,TRBJ2-7,NA,NA,CASSQEPGVVYEQYF,TGTGCCAGCAGCCAAGAGCCAGGGGTCGTCTACGAGCAGTACTTC
TRBV2,TRBJ2-1,TRBD2,NA,CATGLAGQSYNEQFF,TGTGCCACGGGACTAGCGGGCCAGTCCTACAATGAGCAGTTCTTC
TRBV9,TRBJ2-2,NA,few,CASSVTPLSWDTGELFF,TGTGCCAGCAGCGTCACCCCTCTTTCATGGGACACCGGGGAGCTGTTTTTT
TRBV7-3,TRBJ1-1,NA,NA,CASSLTRKGNTEAFF,TGTGCCAGCAGCTTAACCCGCAAAGGGAACACTGAAGCTTTCTTT
TRBV9,TRBJ1-1,TRBD1,NA,CASSPVTGLNTEAFF,TGTGCCAGCAGCCCCGTGACAGGGTTGAACACTGAAGCTTTCTTT
TRBV12-3/TRBV12-4,TRBJ1-5,NA,few,CASSSEGGLPQHF,TGTGCCAGCAGTTCGGAAGGGGGACTTCCCCAGCATTTT
TRBV11-2,TRBJ2-2,NA,NA,CASSLDQGPGELFF,TGTGCCAGCAGCTTAGATCAGGGCCCCGGGGAGCTGTTTTTT
TRBV6-1,TRBJ2-5,TRBD1,NA,CASSERTGLYF,TGTGCCAGCAGTGAACGGACAGGGCTGTACTTC
TRBV3-1,TRBJ2-3,NA,NA,CASSQYTRNLTQYF,TGTGCCAGCAGCCAGTATACTAGGAATCTCACGCAGTATTTT
TRBV3-1,TRBJ2-5,NA,NA,CASSPRDGNQETQYF,TGTGCCAGCAGCCCCCGGGACGGCAACCAAGAGACCCAGTACTTC
TRBV7-9,TRBJ2-7,NA,NA,CASSLEGDF,TGTGCCAGCAGCTTAGAGGGGGACTTC
TRBV3-1,TRBJ2-7,NA,NA,CASSQARAIEQYF,TGTGCCAGCAGCCAAGCGAGGGCCATCGAGCAGTACTTC
TRBV12-3/TRBV12-4,TRBJ2-4,NA,few,CASRGDIQYF,TGTGCCAGCAGGGGGGACATTCAGTACTTC
TRBV25-1,TRBJ1-2,NA,NA,CASSELGRGKDYGYTF,TGTGCCAGCAGTGAATTAGGGAGGGGGAAGGACTATGGCTACACCTTC
TRBV5-1,TRBJ1-2,TRBD1,few,CASSRQQGGYGYTF,TGCGCCAGCAGCCGTCAGCAGGGGGGCTATGGCTACACCTTC
TRBV12-3/TRBV12-4,TRBJ2-7,TRBD1,NA,CASSFDRVTYEQYF,TGTGCCAGCAGTTTCGACAGGGTAACCTACGAGCAGTACTTC
TRBV5-6,TRBJ1-2,NA,few,CASTADKSYTF,TGTGCCAGCACCGCGGACAAGAGCTACACCTTC
TRBV9,TRBJ2-3,TRBD2,NA,CASSVLGGGLTDTQYF,TGTGCCAGCAGCGTACTCGGGGGGGGTCTCACAGATACGCAGTATTTT
TRBV12-3/TRBV12-4,TRBJ2-1,TRBD1,many,CASSYRGFSYNEQFF,TGTGCCAGCAGTTACAGGGGTTTCTCCTACAATGAGCAGTTCTTC
TRBV12-3/TRBV12-4,TRBJ1-1,TRBD1,many,CASRVGTGPWGTEAFF,TGTGCCAGCAGAGTCGGGACAGGCCCCTGGGGCACTGAAGCTTTCTTT
TRBV20-1,TRBJ1-2,NA,many,CSARDSLFNYGYTF,TGCAGTGCTAGAGATAGTCTCTTTAACTATGGCTACACCTTC
TRBV12-3/TRBV12-4,TRBJ2-7,NA,NA,CASSLLVGEQYF,TGTGCCAGCAGTTTATTAGTGGGCGAGCAGTACTTC
TRBV13,TRBJ2-3,NA,NA,CASSRGYPMGDTQYF,TGTGCCAGCAGCAGGGGCTACCCGATGGGGGATACGCAGTATTTT